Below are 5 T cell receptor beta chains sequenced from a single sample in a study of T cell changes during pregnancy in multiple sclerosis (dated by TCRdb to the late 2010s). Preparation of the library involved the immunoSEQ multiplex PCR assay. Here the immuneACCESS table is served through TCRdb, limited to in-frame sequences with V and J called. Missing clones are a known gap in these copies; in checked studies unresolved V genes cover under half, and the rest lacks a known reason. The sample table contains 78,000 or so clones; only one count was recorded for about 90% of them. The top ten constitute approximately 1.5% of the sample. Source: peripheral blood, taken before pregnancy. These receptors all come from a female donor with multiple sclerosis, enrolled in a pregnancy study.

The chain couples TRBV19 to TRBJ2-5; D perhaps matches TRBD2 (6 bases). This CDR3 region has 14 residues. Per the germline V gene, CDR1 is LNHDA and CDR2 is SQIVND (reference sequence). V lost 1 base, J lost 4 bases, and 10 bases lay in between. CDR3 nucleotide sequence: TGTGCCAGTAGTATAGGGACTACGATAGAGACCCAGTACTTC. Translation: CASSIGTTIETQYF.

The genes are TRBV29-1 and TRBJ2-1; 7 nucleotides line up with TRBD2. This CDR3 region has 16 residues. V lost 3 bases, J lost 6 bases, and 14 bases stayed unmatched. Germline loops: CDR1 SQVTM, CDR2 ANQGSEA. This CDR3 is CSVDLERSGVLNEQFF. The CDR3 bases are TGCAGCGTTGACTTGGAGAGGAGCGGGGTACTCAATGAGCAGTTCTTC.

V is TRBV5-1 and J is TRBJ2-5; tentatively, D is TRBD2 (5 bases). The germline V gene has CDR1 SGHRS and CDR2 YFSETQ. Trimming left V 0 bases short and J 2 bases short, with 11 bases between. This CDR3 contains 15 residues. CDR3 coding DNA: TGCGCCAGCAGCTTGGGCGGGTCGGGGCAAGAGACCCAGTACTTC. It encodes CASSLGGSGQETQYF.

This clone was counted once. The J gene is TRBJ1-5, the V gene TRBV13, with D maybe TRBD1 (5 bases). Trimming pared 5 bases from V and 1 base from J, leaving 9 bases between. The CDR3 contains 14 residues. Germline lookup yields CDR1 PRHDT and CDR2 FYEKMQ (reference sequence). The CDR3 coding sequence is TGTGCCAGCAGCGGCGGGGACAGCAATCAGCCCCAGCATTTT. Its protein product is CASSGGDSNQPQHF.

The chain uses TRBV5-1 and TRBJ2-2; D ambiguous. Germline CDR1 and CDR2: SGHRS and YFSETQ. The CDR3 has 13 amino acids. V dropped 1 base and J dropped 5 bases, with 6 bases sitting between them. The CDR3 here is CASSLISTGELFF. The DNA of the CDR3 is TGCGCCAGCAGCTTGATCTCTACCGGGGAGCTGTTTTTT.